The rows below give T cell receptor beta chains drawn from one sample of a study of CD8 T cells in Susac syndrome. TCRdb processed the immunoSEQ multiplex PCR reads anew with MiXCR; each CDR3 protein has one entry. The sample holds roughly 190,000 distinct CDR3 sequences, roughly 90% seen once. The material sequenced was CD4+ T cells from PBMCs. These receptors all come from a human donor with Susac syndrome. Both conserved end residues are part of each CDR3. The order of the fields is J gene, V gene, clone size, D gene, CDR3 protein, CDR3 DNA. A D gene is named only where the DNA matches it firmly. Clone sizes are given selectively: once, few, many, or a class where the clone is expanded.

>TRBJ2-5|TRBV5-1|NA|TRBD1
CASSLGQGVETQYF
TGCGCCAGCAGCTTGGGACAGGGGGTAGAGACCCAGTACTTC
>TRBJ1-1|TRBV3-1|NA|NA
CASSQEGTWNTEAFF
TGTGCCAGCAGCCAAGAAGGGACCTGGAACACTGAAGCTTTCTTT
>TRBJ1-5|TRBV19|NA|NA
CASSQINQPQHF
TGTGCCAGTAGCCAGATCAATCAGCCCCAGCATTTT
>TRBJ2-7|TRBV5-6|NA|NA
CASSLTGKLNPSSYEQYF
TGTGCCAGCAGCCTAACCGGGAAACTAAACCCGAGCTCCTACGAGCAGTACTTC
>TRBJ2-3|TRBV29-1|NA|NA
CSPHVGDTQYF
TGCAGCCCCCACGTGGGAGATACGCAGTATTTT
>TRBJ1-3|TRBV7-9|NA|NA
CASSSRGISGNTIYF
TGTGCCAGCAGCTCCCGAGGGATCTCTGGAAACACCATATATTTT
>TRBJ2-2|TRBV7-3|once|TRBD1
CASGGQGSGELFF
TGTGCCAGCGGCGGACAGGGTTCCGGGGAGCTGTTTTTT
>TRBJ2-1|TRBV25-1|NA|TRBD2
CASRRGKTSGVDNNEQFF
TGTGCCAGCAGGAGGGGTAAGACTAGCGGGGTAGATAACAATGAGCAGTTCTTC
>TRBJ2-7|TRBV9|NA|TRBD1
CASSSLDRAQKDF
TGTGCCAGCAGCTCCCTGGACAGGGCCCAGAAGGACTTC
>TRBJ1-2|TRBV6-1|NA|NA
CASSEGANYGYTF
TGTGCCAGCAGTGAAGGGGCCAACTATGGCTACACCTTC
>TRBJ2-6|TRBV2|NA|TRBD2
CASSGRAGGPGANVLTF
TGTGCCAGCAGTGGTCGAGCGGGAGGGCCTGGGGCCAACGTCCTGACTTTC
>TRBJ2-1|TRBV4-1|NA|NA
CASSQDRGVDHNEQFF
TGCGCCAGCAGCCAAGATCGCGGAGTTGACCACAATGAGCAGTTCTTC
>TRBJ2-2|TRBV3-1|NA|NA
CSSSQQIGRSGELFF
TGTTCCAGCAGCCAACAGATAGGGCGGTCCGGGGAGCTGTTTTTT
>TRBJ2-4|TRBV4-1|NA|TRBD2
CASSQVASGRAGAKNIQYF
TGCGCCAGCAGCCAAGTGGCTAGCGGGAGGGCCGGGGCCAAAAACATTCAGTACTTC
>TRBJ1-2|TRBV12-3/TRBV12-4|NA|NA
CASSLEGVGNYGYTF
TGTGCCAGCAGTTTAGAGGGGGTTGGGAACTATGGCTACACCTTC
>TRBJ1-4|TRBV25-1|NA|TRBD1
CASKRQGEEKLFF
TGTGCCAGCAAGAGACAGGGTGAGGAAAAACTGTTTTTT
>TRBJ1-1|TRBV5-1|NA|NA
CASSFSEGSAEAFF
TGCGCCAGCAGCTTTTCGGAGGGATCGGCTGAAGCTTTCTTT
>TRBJ2-7|TRBV29-1|NA|NA
CSGKQAYEQYF
TGCAGCGGAAAACAGGCCTACGAGCAGTACTTC
>TRBJ1-2|TRBV19|NA|TRBD1
CASSQRIGTGDGYTF
TGTGCCAGTAGCCAAAGGATCGGGACAGGGGATGGCTACACCTTC
>TRBJ2-7|TRBV3-1|NA|NA
CASSQDAEQYF
TGTGCCAGCAGCCAAGATGCCGAGCAGTACTTC
>TRBJ2-1|TRBV12-3/TRBV12-4|NA|NA
CASSPRAGAGEQFF
TGTGCCAGCAGCCCCAGGGCGGGGGCTGGTGAGCAGTTCTTC
>TRBJ2-7|TRBV7-2|NA|NA
CASSLWGAISYEQYF
TGTGCCAGCAGCTTATGGGGTGCAATATCCTACGAGCAGTACTTC
>TRBJ1-5|TRBV6-6|NA|NA
CASSYYTTYSNQPQHF
TGTGCCAGCAGTTATTATACAACTTATAGCAATCAGCCCCAGCATTTT
>TRBJ2-1|TRBV7-3|once|NA
CASSPRTSDYNEQFF
TGTGCCAGCAGCCCCAGGACTTCAGATTACAATGAGCAGTTCTTC
>TRBJ2-2|TRBV28|NA|NA
CASSLGSGWTGELFF
TGTGCCAGCAGTTTGGGAAGCGGGTGGACCGGGGAGCTGTTTTTT
>TRBJ1-1|TRBV10-3|NA|TRBD1
CAIAMDRGSFAEAFF
TGTGCCATAGCAATGGACAGGGGGAGTTTCGCTGAAGCTTTCTTT
>TRBJ2-5|TRBV2|NA|TRBD2
CATATRRGDETQYF
TGTGCCACCGCGACAAGACGGGGGGACGAGACCCAGTACTTC
>TRBJ2-5|TRBV7-9|few|TRBD1
CAGQGDETQYF
TGTGCCGGACAGGGAGACGAGACCCAGTACTTC
>TRBJ1-1|TRBV3-1|NA|NA
CASSRDSLITEAFF
TGTGCCAGCAGCCGCGACAGCCTTATTACTGAAGCTTTCTTT
>TRBJ1-1|TRBV29-1|NA|NA
CSAGQLNTEAFF
TGCAGCGCCGGACAGCTGAACACTGAAGCTTTCTTT
>TRBJ2-1|TRBV27|NA|TRBD2
CASSRTSAEQFF
TGTGCCAGCAGCCGAACTAGCGCTGAGCAGTTCTTC
>TRBJ2-7|TRBV2|NA|NA
CASTGIRYEQYF
TGTGCCAGCACTGGAATCCGCTACGAGCAGTACTTC
>TRBJ1-6|TRBV3-1|NA|TRBD1
CASSLKGASPLHF
TGTGCCAGCAGCCTTAAGGGGGCCTCACCCCTCCACTTT
>TRBJ1-2|TRBV4-2|NA|NA
CASSQDRGSAVYTF
TGTGCCAGCAGCCAAGACAGGGGATCAGCGGTCTACACCTTC
>TRBJ2-7|TRBV20-1|NA|TRBD1
CSASPGQGAGEQYF
TGCAGTGCTAGTCCGGGGCAGGGGGCTGGAGAGCAGTACTTC
>TRBJ2-5|TRBV3-1|NA|NA
CASSPFGGGAWETQYF
TGTGCCAGCAGCCCCTTCGGAGGGGGGGCATGGGAGACCCAGTACTTC
>TRBJ2-7|TRBV29-1|NA|NA
CSFLSGNPYEQYF
TGCAGCTTTCTCTCGGGTAACCCCTACGAGCAGTACTTC
>TRBJ2-1|TRBV28|NA|TRBD1
CASSPTGGSEQFF
TGTGCCAGCAGTCCGACAGGGGGATCTGAGCAGTTCTTC
>TRBJ2-7|TRBV19|NA|NA
CASSIKGSYEQYF
TGTGCCAGTAGTATAAAGGGGAGCTACGAGCAGTACTTC
>TRBJ1-4|TRBV5-1|NA|TRBD1
CASTQGQGNEKLFF
TGCGCCAGCACCCAGGGACAGGGAAATGAAAAACTGTTTTTT
>TRBJ1-5|TRBV2|NA|NA
CASSEGGILTQHF
TGTGCCAGCAGTGAGGGTGGTATTCTGACCCAGCATTTT
>TRBJ2-7|TRBV29-1|NA|NA
CSVRQSYEQYF
TGCAGCGTGAGGCAGTCCTACGAGCAGTACTTC
>TRBJ1-3|TRBV11-1|once|NA
CASSLNTGGGNTIYF
TGTGCCAGCAGCTTAAATACAGGAGGAGGAAACACCATATATTTT
>TRBJ2-5|TRBV9|NA|TRBD1
CASSLKTGTGEETQYF
TGTGCCAGCAGCCTCAAGACGGGAACAGGGGAAGAGACCCAGTACTTC
>TRBJ2-2|TRBV19|NA|NA
CASTVGEGQLTGELFF
TGTGCCAGTACCGTGGGAGAAGGACAACTCACCGGGGAGCTGTTTTTT
>TRBJ1-1|TRBV7-9|NA|NA
CASTDGGTEAFF
TGTGCCAGCACCGACGGGGGGACTGAAGCTTTCTTT
>TRBJ2-5|TRBV28|NA|TRBD1
CASRKVGTGGYKETQYF
TGTGCCAGCAGAAAAGTGGGGACAGGGGGCTACAAAGAGACCCAGTACTTC
>TRBJ2-1|TRBV28|NA|NA
CASRTLNEQFF
TGTGCCAGCAGGACCTTGAATGAGCAGTTCTTC
>TRBJ1-6|TRBV5-6|NA|NA
CASSLGGSGRYNSPLHF
TGTGCCAGCAGCTTGGGGGGATCGGGACGGTATAATTCACCCCTCCACTTT